This T cell receptor beta chain came from a study of blood T cells in healthy people across ages. Trimming cost V 5 bases and J 0 bases, with 13 bases left between them. From germline, CDR1 is SQVTM and CDR2 ANQGSEA. This CDR3 is built from 14 residues. This clonotype came up a few times. Its antigen is as yet unknown. For the second PCR, which ran for 7 to 11 cycles, a sample-barcoded 5' primer and a J-beta primer mix were used. TCRdb re-derived calls from the 5' RACE reads in MiXCR, one entry per CDR3 protein. The sample holds about 1.1 million distinct CDR3 sequences, 30% to 40% seen once. Overall study findings and caveats: Higher diversity, along with more naive CD4+ cells, distinguished long-lived donors from aged donors.

This chain connects TRBV29-1 to TRBJ1-1, with D possibly TRBD1 on 6 matching bases. The clonotype originates from a man aged 18 to 35 in good health. Input material: blood. CDR3 amino acids: CSVNKGGLNTEAFF. The CDR3 DNA is TGCAGCGTTAACAAGGGGGGACTGAACACTGAAGCTTTCTTT.